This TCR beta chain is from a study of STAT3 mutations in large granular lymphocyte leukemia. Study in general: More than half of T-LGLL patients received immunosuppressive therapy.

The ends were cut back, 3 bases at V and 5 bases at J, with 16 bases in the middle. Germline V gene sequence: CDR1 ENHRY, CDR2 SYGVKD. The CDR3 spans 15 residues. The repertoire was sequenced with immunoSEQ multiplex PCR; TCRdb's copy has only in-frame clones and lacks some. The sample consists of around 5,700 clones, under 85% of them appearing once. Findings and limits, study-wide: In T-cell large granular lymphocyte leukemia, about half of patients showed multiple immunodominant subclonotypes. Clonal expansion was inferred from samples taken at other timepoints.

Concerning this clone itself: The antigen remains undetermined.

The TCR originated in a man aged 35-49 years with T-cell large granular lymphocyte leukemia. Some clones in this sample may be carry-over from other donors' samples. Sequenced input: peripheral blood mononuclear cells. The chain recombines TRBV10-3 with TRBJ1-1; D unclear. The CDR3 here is CAISDVPGSGTEAFF. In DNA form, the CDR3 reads TGTGCCATCAGTGACGTCCCAGGCTCGGGGACTGAAGCTTTCTTT.